This record concerns one TCR beta chain sequence. Antigen unknown. Sequencing targeted expressed TCRB transcripts, as all isolated RNA had been reverse transcribed. The assay was immunoSEQ multiplex PCR, and TCRdb's table has in-frame clones only and misses some. This table holds roughly 150,000 clones, 8.1% found once. This specimen belongs to a study of beta chain features in type 1 diabetes. Study information: Examined across all samples were some 110,000,000 sorted cells.

Trimming left V 6 bases short and J 7 bases short, with 28 bases between. The V gene's germline CDR1 is LNHDA and CDR2 SQIVND (reference sequence). CDR3 length: 18 residues. Overall study results and limits: For type 1 diabetes patients, VDJ junctions showed fewer insertions and more deletions.

Material: central memory CD4+ T cells from blood. The V gene is TRBV19, the J gene TRBJ1-5; D ambiguous. This clonotype was obtained from a man younger than 35 in good health. CDR3 amino acids: CASSPNSRRREGGQPQHF. CDR3 sequence (DNA): TGTGCCAGTAGCCCCAATTCGAGACGTCGGGAGGGTGGGCAGCCCCAGCATTTT.